The 23 T cell receptor beta chains below were found in one sample sequenced in a study of cytomegalovirus exposure and HLA in healthy donors. The study ran its PCR with 60 Vbeta and 13 Jbeta primers. Generated by immunoSEQ multiplex PCR, the TCRdb table keeps only in-frame clones and is missing some. This sample has some 130,000 clones; around four fifths occur once, and the top ten carry around 7.2%. Sequencing used PBMCs. Every receptor here comes from a male donor in good health and CMV-seronegative.

This clone was counted a few times. The chain is built from TRBV4-3 and TRBJ2-6, with 8 bases identical to TRBD1. The CDR3 has 18 residues. Unmatched junction bases numbered 6, after V lost 0 bases and J lost 2 bases. Per the germline V gene, CDR1 is LGHNA and CDR2 is YSLEER. The DNA for the CDR3 is TGCGCCAGCAGCCAAGATGGGACAGGAGGTGCTGGGGCCAACGTCCTGACTTTC. Its protein is CASSQDGTGGAGANVLTF.

The genes are TRBV5-5 and TRBJ2-2; D possibly corresponds to TRBD2 (5 bases). V lost 0 bases and J 1 base, leaving 13 bases between the germline ends. CDR1 and CDR2 (germline): SGHKS, YYEKEE (reference sequence). The CDR3 extends over 17 amino acids. The CDR3, as DNA: TGTGCCAGCAGCTTGGCGTGGAGCGGAGTGAACACCGGGGAGCTGTTTTTT. It encodes CASSLAWSGVNTGELFF.

In DNA, the CDR3 is TGCGCCAGCAGCCAAGATACAGGGGTTCAGCCCCAGCATTTT. Encoded protein: CASSQDTGVQPQHF. The rearrangement joins TRBV4-3 to TRBJ1-5; TRBD1 aligns across 7 bases. V dropped 0 bases and J dropped 6; count of bases not matched to a gene: 2. Germline CDR1 and CDR2: LGHNA and YSLEER. The CDR3 consists of 14 residues.

This clone was observed a handful of times. The chain is built from TRBV18 and TRBJ2-5; 9 bases fit TRBD1. Germline CDR1 is KGHSH and CDR2 is LQKENI. The CDR3 has 17 residues. The V segment lost 3 bases and the J segment 2 bases; nucleotides outside the gene matches: 10. CDR3 DNA: TGTGCCAGCTCACCTTCCAAAGGACAGGGGCGTCAAGAGACCCAGTACTTC. It codes for CASSPSKGQGRQETQYF.

The rearrangement uses TRBV7-9 and TRBJ2-1; D is possibly TRBD2 (6 bases). Germline CDR1 SEHNR, CDR2 FQNEAQ (reference sequence). The CDR3 runs 13 residues. V was cut by 8 bases and J by 5 bases, with 13 bases left in between. The CDR3 DNA is TGTGCCAGCTTGGGGGACTCACACAATGAGCAGTTCTTC. Translating gives CASLGDSHNEQFF. The entire variable domain, with the rest obtained from reference TRBV7-9 and TRBJ2-1, is as follows: DTGVSQNPRHKITKRGQNVTFRCDPISEHNRLYWYRQTLGQGPEFLTYFQNEAQLEKSRLLSDRFSAERPKGSFSTLEIQRTEQGDSAMYLCASLGDSHNEQFFGPGTRLTVL.

The CDR3 sequence is CASSQERGSGANVLTF. The CDR3 region has the DNA TGCGCCAGCAGCCAAGAGCGGGGTTCTGGGGCCAACGTCCTGACTTTC. This chain links TRBV4-3 with TRBJ2-6, with D perhaps matching TRBD2 (6 bases). Germline lookup yields CDR1 LGHNA and CDR2 YSLEER. The CDR3 has 16 residues. V lost 0 bases to trimming and J lost 1 base, with 7 bases between them.

This sequence joins TRBV27 and TRBJ2-7; 7 nucleotides agree with TRBD1. Germline V CDR1 and CDR2: MNHEY, SMNVEV (reference sequence). V trimming: 2 bases; J trimming: 1 base; junction bases outside the gene matches: 5. CDR3 length: 15 residues. The CDR3 DNA reads TGTGCCAGCAGTTTAGCCCCGGGACAGTCCTACGAGCAGTACTTC. Encoded protein: CASSLAPGQSYEQYF.

This clone has a handful of counts. This sequence joins TRBV18 and TRBJ2-5; D is perhaps TRBD2 (5 bases). The ends were cut back, 6 bases at V and 3 bases at J, with 11 bases in the middle. CDR3 size: 13 residues. Germline lookup yields CDR1 KGHSH and CDR2 LQKENI. This chain's CDR3 is CASSRLEEETQYF. CDR3 bases: TGTGCCAGCTCCCGCCTGGAGGAAGAGACCCAGTACTTC.

The genes are TRBV19 and TRBJ2-5; TRBD1 aligns across 7 bases. Germline lookup yields CDR1 LNHDA and CDR2 SQIVND (reference sequence). V gave up 1 base and J gave up 2 bases; unmatched junction bases: 10. The CDR3 runs to 17 residues. The CDR3 sequence: CASSIARWGQLQETQYF. DNA for the CDR3: TGTGCCAGTAGTATAGCCCGCTGGGGACAGCTACAAGAGACCCAGTACTTC.

This clone was observed a single time. The chain carries TRBV25-1 and TRBJ2-7; D possibly corresponds to TRBD2 (5 bases). The CDR3 spans 14 residues. V lost 5 bases and J lost 7, with 18 bases in between. Germline V gene data show CDR1 as MGHDK and CDR2 as SYGVNS. In nucleotides, the CDR3 is TGTGCCAGCAGTCCTCCGAGGGCACGCGGGGAGCAGTACTTC. Amino acids: CASSPPRARGEQYF.

The chain employs TRBV18 and TRBJ2-5, with TRBD1 as a possible D gene (6 bases). V shed 6 bases and J shed 4 bases, with 18 bases lying between them. The CDR3 extends over 15 amino acids. The germline V gene encodes CDR1 KGHSH and CDR2 LQKENI. The chain's CDR3 is CASSPLDRLRETQYF. The CDR3 DNA is TGTGCCAGCTCGCCTTTAGACAGGCTACGAGAGACCCAGTACTTC.

This clone appeared a single time. This chain uses TRBV6-4 with TRBJ1-2, with 7 bases matching TRBD1. Germline V lookup: CDR1 MRHNA, CDR2 SNTAGT. CDR3 length: 13 residues. J lost 6 bases, V lost 5 bases, and 6 bases had no gene match. CDR3 coding DNA: TGTGCCAGCAGTCCACAGGGGAAGGATGGCTACACCTTC. Its translation: CASSPQGKDGYTF.

The rearrangement uses TRBV5-4 and TRBJ1-1, with TRBD1 matching 7 bases. The CDR3 runs 15 residues. CDR1 SGHNT and CDR2 YYREEE come from the germline V gene (reference sequence). V lost 4 bases and J lost 1; bases outside the gene matches: 7. The CDR3 protein is CASSPGTAKNTEAFF. The CDR3 bases are TGTGCCAGCAGCCCCGGGACAGCGAAGAACACTGAAGCTTTCTTT.

The chain combines TRBV19 with TRBJ1-5, with D tentatively TRBD1 (5 bases). The CDR3 is made up of 14 amino acids. Trimming took 5 bases from V and 5 from J, leaving 13 bases between them. Per germline, CDR1 LNHDA and CDR2 SQIVND (reference sequence). CDR3 loop: CASSVGERDQPQHF. The CDR3 DNA sequence: TGTGCCAGTAGTGTAGGGGAGAGAGATCAGCCCCAGCATTTT.

This chain joins TRBV7-2 and TRBJ2-1; D remains unclear. This CDR3 comprises 13 residues. V was shortened by 6 bases and J by 8 bases, with 14 bases between the two germline ends. CDR1 SGHTA and CDR2 FQGNSA come from the germline V gene. CDR3 sequence (DNA): TGTGCCAGCAGTGTGTCCGGGTTGCATGAGCAGTTCTTC. The encoded protein is CASSVSGLHEQFF. Together with reference TRBV7-2 and TRBJ2-1, the CDR3 gives the full variable domain: GAGVSQSPSNKVTEKGKDVELRCDPISGHTALYWYRQSLGQGLEFLIYFQGNSAPDKSGLPSDRFSAERTGGSVSTLTIQRTQQEDSAVYLCASSVSGLHEQFFGPGTRLTVL.

The rearrangement joins TRBV6-6 to TRBJ1-5; D is unresolved. Trimming took off 4 bases at V and 0 bases at J, with 7 bases between the two ends. The CDR3 loop spans 14 amino acids. The V gene's germline CDR1 is MNHNY and CDR2 SVGAGI (reference sequence). CDR3: CASSSSSSNQPQHF. DNA for the CDR3: TGTGCCAGCAGTTCGTCCTCTAGCAATCAGCCCCAGCATTTT.

This clone is a singleton in its sample. Other DNA sequences in the sample encode the same CDR3. The CDR3 sequence: CASSLLAGPKYNEQFF. CDR3 sequence (DNA): TGCGCCAGCAGCTTGTTGGCGGGACCTAAATACAATGAGCAGTTCTTC. The chain recombines TRBV5-1 with TRBJ2-1; a possible D gene is TRBD2 (6 bases). The V gene lost 1 base and the J gene lost 4 bases, with 15 bases spanning the gap. Germline V gene data show CDR1 as SGHRS and CDR2 as YFSETQ. The CDR3 has 16 amino acids.

This clone occurred once. The genes are TRBV19 and TRBJ1-1; D possibly corresponds to TRBD1 (5 bases). Germline values: CDR1 LNHDA, CDR2 SQIVND (reference sequence). V dropped 10 bases and J dropped 1 base, with 13 bases sitting between them. This CDR3 has 13 amino acids. CDR3 sequence: CATSAGKNTEAFF. Written as DNA, the CDR3 is TGTGCCACTTCGGCAGGGAAGAACACTGAAGCTTTCTTT.

The chain recombines TRBV5-4 with TRBJ1-1; no firm D call. This CDR3 is built from 13 residues. Trimming stripped 4 bases from V and 4 bases from J, with 11 bases between. Per the germline V gene, CDR1 is SGHNT and CDR2 is YYREEE (reference sequence). The CDR3 region has the DNA TGTGCCAGCAGCCCACGTTCGGTCACTGAAGCTTTCTTT. Its protein product is CASSPRSVTEAFF.

The chain recombines TRBV28 with TRBJ2-2, with 12 bases fitting TRBD2. Trimming cost V 3 bases and J 6 bases; bases outside gene matches: 2. CDR3 length: 15 amino acids. CDR1 MDHEN and CDR2 SYDVKM come from the germline V gene. The DNA of the CDR3 is TGTGCCAGCAGTTTTGGGACTAGCGGGCCCGGGGAGCTGTTTTTT. This sequence encodes CASSFGTSGPGELFF.

This clone was seen once. This sample includes further DNA sequences coding for the same CDR3. CDR3 amino acids: CASTSSGTGRYEQFF. Written as DNA, the CDR3 is TGTGCCAGCACCTCCTCCGGGACAGGGCGCTATGAGCAGTTCTTC. The rearrangement links TRBV28 to TRBJ2-1, with 9 nucleotides matching TRBD1. The CDR3 has 15 residues. Germline assignment: CDR1 MDHEN and CDR2 SYDVKM. The V segment lost 7 bases and the J segment 8 bases; nucleotides outside the gene matches: 12.

This rearrangement joins TRBV7-3 to TRBJ2-7; 12 nucleotides agree with TRBD2. V lost 5 bases to trimming and J lost 0 bases; unmatched junction nucleotides: 2. Germline CDR1 is SGHTA and CDR2 is FQGTGA. This CDR3 is 15 amino acids long. CDR3 sequence: CASSMGLAGSYEQYF. The CDR3 DNA is TGTGCCAGCAGCATGGGACTAGCGGGCTCCTACGAGCAGTACTTC.

A few counts support this clone. The chain has TRBV6-6 and TRBJ1-2, with D hard to call. V shed 6 bases and J shed 4 bases, with 18 bases lying between them. The CDR3 is made up of 15 amino acids. The germline V gene has CDR1 MNHNY and CDR2 SVGAGI (reference sequence). The CDR3 DNA follows: TGTGCCAGCAGACGAAACCTGGAGCCCATCTATGGCTACACCTTC. Translated, it gives CASRRNLEPIYGYTF.